This TCR beta chain was sequenced during a study of T cells after yellow fever vaccination. Study at large: With SMART-Seq v4 Ultra Low Input, the fractions containing low cell numbers were prepared. Regarding the study as a whole: The CD4 compartment and the CD8 compartment contained a small share of clonotypes in common. Most clones from primary vaccination were detected again post-booster (about 95% CD4, 88% CD8).

On this clonotype itself: What it recognizes is unknown.

This CDR3 has 13 amino acids. CDR1 and CDR2 (germline): SQVTM, ANQGSEA. In TCRdb, the 5' RACE reads were re-called with MiXCR into one record per CDR3 protein. Altogether 510,000 or so distinct CDR3 sequences are present, 15% to 20% being singletons, with the ten largest covering more than 13%. Specimen: PBMCs, collected 15 days after the yellow fever booster vaccination. This clonotype was obtained from a man in his thirties or forties who received the YFV17D yellow fever vaccine. V and J are TRBV29-1 and TRBJ1-1, with D maybe TRBD1 (5 bases). The CDR3 spells CGLRSGANTEAFF. CDR3 bases: TGCGGCCTGAGGTCCGGGGCGAACACTGAAGCTTTCTTT.